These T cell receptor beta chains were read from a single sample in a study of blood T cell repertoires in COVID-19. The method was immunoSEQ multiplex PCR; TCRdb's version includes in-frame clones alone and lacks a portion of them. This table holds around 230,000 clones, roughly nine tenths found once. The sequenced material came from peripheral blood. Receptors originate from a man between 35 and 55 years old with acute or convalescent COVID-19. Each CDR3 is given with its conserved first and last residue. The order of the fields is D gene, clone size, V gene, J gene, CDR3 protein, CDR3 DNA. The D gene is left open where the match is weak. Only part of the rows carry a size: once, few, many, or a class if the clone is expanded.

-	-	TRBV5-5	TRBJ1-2	CAGGNYRDGYTF	TGTGCCGGGGGCAACTACCGAGATGGCTACACCTTC
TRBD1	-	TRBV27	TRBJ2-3	CAVQGPRTDTQYF	TGTGCCGTACAGGGGCCCCGCACAGATACGCAGTATTTT
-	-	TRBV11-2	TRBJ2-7	CASSLDNYEQYF	TGTGCCAGCAGCTTAGATAACTACGAGCAGTACTTC
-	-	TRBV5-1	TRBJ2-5	CASRVVAGVEETQYF	TGCGCCAGCAGAGTCGTGGCAGGGGTGGAAGAGACCCAGTACTTC
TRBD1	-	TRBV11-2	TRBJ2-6	CASSLGTGAGANVLTF	TGTGCCAGCAGCTTGGGGACAGGGGCTGGGGCCAACGTCCTGACTTTC
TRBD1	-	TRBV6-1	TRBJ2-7	CASSDGTGLYEQYF	TGTGCCAGCAGTGACGGGACAGGGCTCTACGAGCAGTACTTC
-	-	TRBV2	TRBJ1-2	CASSVTGNANYGYTF	TGTGCCAGCAGTGTAACAGGGAATGCTAACTATGGCTACACCTTC
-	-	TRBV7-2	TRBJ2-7	CASSLTAGNPYEQYF	TGTGCCAGCAGCTTAACCGCGGGGAACCCCTACGAGCAGTACTTC
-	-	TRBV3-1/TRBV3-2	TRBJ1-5	CASSQGHTSNQPQHF	TGTGCCAGCAGCCAAGGGCATACCAGCAATCAGCCCCAGCATTTT
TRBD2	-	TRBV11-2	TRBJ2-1	CASSLTSGVIGLNEQFF	TGTGCCAGCAGCCTCACTAGCGGGGTTATAGGGCTCAATGAGCAGTTCTTC
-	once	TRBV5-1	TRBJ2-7	CASSLAAGGIHEQYF	TGCGCCAGCAGCTTGGCTGCAGGGGGGATCCACGAGCAGTACTTC
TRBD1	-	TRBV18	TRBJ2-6	CASSQTGTGPSSGANVLTF	TGTGCCAGCTCGCAAACCGGGACAGGGCCGTCGTCTGGGGCCAACGTCCTGACTTTC
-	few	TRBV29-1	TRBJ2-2	CSAPGLATGELFF	TGCAGCGCCCCGGGACTGGCCACCGGGGAGCTGTTTTTT
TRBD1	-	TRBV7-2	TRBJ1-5	CASSSQGENQPQHF	TGTGCCAGCAGCTCGCAGGGGGAGAATCAGCCCCAGCATTTT
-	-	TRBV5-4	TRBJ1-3	CASSFPGSSGNTIYF	TGTGCCAGCAGCTTCCCGGGGAGCTCTGGAAACACCATATATTTT
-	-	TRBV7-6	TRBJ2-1	CASSQPLLAAFIGEQFF	TGTGCCAGCAGTCAACCCCTACTAGCAGCATTTATCGGTGAGCAGTTCTTC
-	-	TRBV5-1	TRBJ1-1	CASSPGTLFANTEAFF	TGCGCCAGCAGCCCCGGGACACTCTTCGCGAACACTGAAGCTTTCTTT
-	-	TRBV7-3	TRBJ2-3	CASSNLGGSDTQYF	TGTGCCAGCAGCAATCTAGGGGGATCAGATACGCAGTATTTT
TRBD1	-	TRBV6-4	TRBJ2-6	CASSGQGSGVLTF	TGTGCCAGCAGCGGACAGGGGTCAGGCGTCCTGACTTTC
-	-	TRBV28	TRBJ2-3	CASNSGAGITDTQYF	TGTGCCAGCAATTCAGGGGCCGGAATCACAGATACGCAGTATTTT
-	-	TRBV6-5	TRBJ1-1	CASSYSTGRGGTEAFF	TGTGCCAGCAGTTACTCGACCGGGCGAGGGGGAACTGAAGCTTTCTTT
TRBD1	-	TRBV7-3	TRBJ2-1	CASSTGQGPYNEQFF	TGTGCCAGCAGCACGGGACAGGGTCCCTACAATGAGCAGTTCTTC
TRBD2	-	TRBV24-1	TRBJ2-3	CATSDPGTSGGTDTQYF	TGTGCCACCAGTGATCCAGGGACTAGCGGGGGAACAGATACGCAGTATTTT
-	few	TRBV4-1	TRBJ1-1	CASSQYDTNTEAFF	TGCGCCAGCAGCCAATATGACACGAACACTGAAGCTTTCTTT
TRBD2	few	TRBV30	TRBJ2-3	CAWRLAGVTYF	TGTGCCTGGAGGCTAGCGGGGGTTACGTATTTT
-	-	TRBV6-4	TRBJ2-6	CASSATGPSGANVLTF	TGTGCCAGCAGTGCCACAGGGCCCTCTGGGGCCAACGTCCTGACTTTC
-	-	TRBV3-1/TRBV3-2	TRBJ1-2	CASSQRGTIDGYTF	TGTGCCAGCAGCCAACGGGGGACTATCGATGGCTACACCTTC
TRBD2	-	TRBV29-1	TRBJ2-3	CSVPRLASTDTQYF	TGCAGCGTTCCCCGACTAGCTTCCACAGATACGCAGTATTTT
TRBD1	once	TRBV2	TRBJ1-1	CASRQGVDTEAFF	TGTGCCAGCAGGCAGGGGGTTGACACTGAAGCTTTCTTT
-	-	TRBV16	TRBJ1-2	CASSQVQSEYGYTF	TGTGCCAGCAGCCAAGTTCAATCGGAGTATGGCTACACCTTC
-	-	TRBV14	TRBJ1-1	CASSQEIGIGTLNTEAFF	TGTGCCAGCAGCCAAGAGATAGGGATAGGGACTTTGAACACTGAAGCTTTCTTT
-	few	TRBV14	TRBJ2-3	CASSRRGTDTQYF	TGTGCCAGCAGCCGGAGAGGCACAGATACGCAGTATTTT
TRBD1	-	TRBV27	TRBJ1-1	CASRTWTGTTTEAFF	TGTGCCAGCAGAACCTGGACAGGGACGACCACTGAAGCTTTCTTT
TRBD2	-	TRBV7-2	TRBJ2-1	CASSSKLAGGNNEQFF	TGTGCCAGCAGCTCGAAACTAGCGGGAGGGAACAATGAGCAGTTCTTC
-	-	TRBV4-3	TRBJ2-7	CASSQGRGPLGYEQYF	TGCGCCAGCAGCCAAGGGAGGGGCCCCTTGGGCTACGAGCAGTACTTC
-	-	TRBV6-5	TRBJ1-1	CASSYPASGGRTEAFF	TGTGCCAGCAGTTATCCAGCGTCCGGGGGAAGAACTGAAGCTTTCTTT
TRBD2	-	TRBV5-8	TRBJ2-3	CASSLVLGAGGRGDTQYF	TGTGCCAGCAGCTTGGTCCTCGGAGCGGGAGGGCGCGGAGATACGCAGTATTTT
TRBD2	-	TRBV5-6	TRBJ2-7	CASSLAGGPRYEQYF	TGTGCCAGCAGCCTAGCGGGGGGGCCCCGCTACGAGCAGTACTTC
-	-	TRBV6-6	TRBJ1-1	CASSYSRGVNTEAFF	TGTGCCAGCAGTTACTCCAGGGGCGTGAACACTGAAGCTTTCTTT
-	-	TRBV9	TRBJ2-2	CASRGENTGELFF	TGTGCCAGCAGGGGAGAGAACACCGGGGAGCTGTTTTTT
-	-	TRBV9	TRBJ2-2	CASSNQEAGELFF	TGTGCCAGCAGCAACCAAGAGGCCGGGGAGCTGTTTTTT
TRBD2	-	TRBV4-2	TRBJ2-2	CASSQVSGRVGELFF	TGTGCCAGCAGCCAAGTTAGCGGGAGAGTCGGGGAGCTGTTTTTT
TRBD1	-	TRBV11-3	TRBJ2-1	CASSLRGRYNEQFF	TGTGCCAGCAGCTTAAGGGGGCGGTACAATGAGCAGTTCTTC